This is a list of T cell receptor beta chains from one sample in a study of blood T cell repertoires in COVID-19. Assay used: immunoSEQ multiplex PCR; TCRdb lists only in-frame clones, some missing. The sample shows 130,000 to 150,000 clones, roughly 82% of them seen only once. The specimen sequenced was peripheral blood. The source of these receptors is a human donor in a cohort sampled during active COVID-19. CDR3s include the opening cysteine and the closing phenylalanine or tryptophan. Fields, in order: J gene, D gene, clone size, V gene, CDR3 DNA, CDR3 protein. The D gene is left open where the match is weak. The size field is filled for only some rows; it gives once, few, many or a size class.

J: TRBJ1-2; D: NA; size: NA; V: TRBV10-3; DNA: TGTGCCATCAGTGAGGCGGGGGGCTACACCTTC; CDR3: CAISEAGGYTF
J: TRBJ2-1; D: NA; size: NA; V: TRBV4-1; DNA: TGCGCCAGCAGCTCGCCTGGCGGGGTGTTTGAGCAGTTCTTC; CDR3: CASSSPGGVFEQFF
J: TRBJ1-4; D: NA; size: NA; V: TRBV15; DNA: TGTGCCACCAGCAGCATCGATAGGACGGGGAGGGAGAAACTGTTTTTT; CDR3: CATSSIDRTGREKLFF
J: TRBJ1-1; D: NA; size: NA; V: TRBV5-1; DNA: TGCGCCAGCAGCTTGAATCCAGGCGGGTCCACTGAAGCTTTCTTT; CDR3: CASSLNPGGSTEAFF
J: TRBJ2-5; D: TRBD1; size: NA; V: TRBV28; DNA: TGTGCCAGCAAGACAGGGCAAGAGACCCAGTACTTC; CDR3: CASKTGQETQYF
J: TRBJ1-1; D: NA; size: NA; V: TRBV7-9; DNA: TGTGCCAGCACCATTGGTTCACAGGCTGAAGCTTTCTTT; CDR3: CASTIGSQAEAFF
J: TRBJ2-7; D: NA; size: once; V: TRBV3-1/TRBV3-2; DNA: TGTGCCAGCAGCCAACAGGGGAAGTACGAGCAGTACTTC; CDR3: CASSQQGKYEQYF
J: TRBJ2-5; D: TRBD2; size: NA; V: TRBV19; DNA: TGTGCCAGTAGTACCATGGGACTAGCGGAAGAGACCCAGTACTTC; CDR3: CASSTMGLAEETQYF
J: TRBJ2-1; D: TRBD2; size: once; V: TRBV3-1/TRBV3-2; DNA: TGTGCCAGCAGCCAAGGGCTAGCGGGAGTAGAGGAGCAGTTCTTC; CDR3: CASSQGLAGVEEQFF
J: TRBJ1-6; D: NA; size: NA; V: TRBV4-1; DNA: TGCGCCAGCAGCCAAGCGCCACTCCTCAATTCACCCCTCCACTTT; CDR3: CASSQAPLLNSPLHF
J: TRBJ2-3; D: NA; size: NA; V: TRBV19; DNA: TGTGCCAGTACCCGCCGTTGGAGGAGCACAGATACGCAGTATTTT; CDR3: CASTRRWRSTDTQYF
J: TRBJ2-7; D: NA; size: NA; V: TRBV28; DNA: TGTGCCAGCAGTCGGGCGGAGGGCCCCTACTACGAGCAGTACTTC; CDR3: CASSRAEGPYYEQYF
J: TRBJ2-5; D: NA; size: NA; V: TRBV28; DNA: TGTGCCATCGACAACCGACAGGGAGGAGAGACCCAGTACTTC; CDR3: CAIDNRQGGETQYF
J: TRBJ2-5; D: NA; size: NA; V: TRBV18; DNA: TGTGCCAGCTCACCGACAGTCCAAGAGACCCAGTACTTC; CDR3: CASSPTVQETQYF
J: TRBJ1-6; D: NA; size: once; V: TRBV6-5; DNA: TGTGCCAGCAATCAGGGCTATAATTCACCCCTCCACTTT; CDR3: CASNQGYNSPLHF
J: TRBJ1-6; D: NA; size: NA; V: TRBV5-1; DNA: TGCGCCAGCCGGATTGAAGGGGATAATTCACCCCTCCACTTT; CDR3: CASRIEGDNSPLHF
J: TRBJ2-7; D: TRBD1; size: few; V: TRBV28; DNA: TGTGCCAGCAATACCGGGACAGGGATGGAGCAGTACTTC; CDR3: CASNTGTGMEQYF
J: TRBJ2-3; D: NA; size: NA; V: TRBV4-2; DNA: TGTGCCAGCAGTCCGGGGGGCATCTCAGATACGCAGTATTTT; CDR3: CASSPGGISDTQYF
J: TRBJ1-1; D: TRBD1; size: NA; V: TRBV29-1; DNA: TGCAGCGTTCAGGACAGGGGCACTGAAGCTTTCTTT; CDR3: CSVQDRGTEAFF
J: TRBJ1-1; D: TRBD1; size: NA; V: TRBV11-2; DNA: TGTGCCAGCAGCTCGTGGACAGGGTCGAACACTGAAGCTTTCTTT; CDR3: CASSSWTGSNTEAFF
J: TRBJ1-6; D: TRBD1; size: NA; V: TRBV14; DNA: TGTGCCAGACCCGACAGGGAAGCTTCACCCCTCCACTTT; CDR3: CARPDREASPLHF
J: TRBJ1-2; D: NA; size: once; V: TRBV12-3/TRBV12-4; DNA: TGTGCCAGCAGTTTAACAGGGTACTATGGCTACACCTTC; CDR3: CASSLTGYYGYTF
J: TRBJ1-6; D: NA; size: few; V: TRBV9; DNA: TGTGCCAGCAGCGTAGGGCACCAGAATTCACCCCTCCACTTT; CDR3: CASSVGHQNSPLHF
J: TRBJ1-2; D: TRBD1; size: once; V: TRBV5-4; DNA: TGTGCCAGCAGCAGCGGACAGGGAGCTAACTATGGCTACACCTTC; CDR3: CASSSGQGANYGYTF
J: TRBJ1-6; D: NA; size: NA; V: TRBV6-1; DNA: TGTGCCAGCAGTGAACAGGGTGAAGTTAGTTCACCCCTCCACTTT; CDR3: CASSEQGEVSSPLHF
J: TRBJ1-2; D: TRBD1; size: NA; V: TRBV7-8; DNA: TGTGCCAGCAGCTGGAGAGGGGGCGCTGGCTATGGCTACACCTTC; CDR3: CASSWRGGAGYGYTF
J: TRBJ1-5; D: NA; size: NA; V: TRBV6-1; DNA: TGTGCCAGCAGTGAAGCGTTACAAGTCAATCAGCCCCAGCATTTT; CDR3: CASSEALQVNQPQHF
J: TRBJ2-4; D: TRBD2; size: NA; V: TRBV6-1; DNA: TGTGCCAGCAGTGAAGAACGTAGTGGGGGGGAAAACATTCAGTACTTC; CDR3: CASSEERSGGENIQYF
J: TRBJ2-3; D: NA; size: NA; V: TRBV5-1; DNA: TGCGCCAGCAGCGGCGGGACAGTAGACACAGATACGCAGTATTTT; CDR3: CASSGGTVDTDTQYF
J: TRBJ1-1; D: NA; size: NA; V: TRBV7-2; DNA: TGTGCCAGCAGCTTAGAGACAAACACTGAAGCTTTCTTT; CDR3: CASSLETNTEAFF
J: TRBJ2-2; D: NA; size: NA; V: TRBV19; DNA: TGTGCCAGTAGTATTTCTGAGGGATTCGGCGGGGAGCTGTTTTTT; CDR3: CASSISEGFGGELFF
J: TRBJ2-7; D: TRBD1; size: NA; V: TRBV6-4; DNA: TGTGCCAGGACCGGGACAGGGGGCCACGAGCAGTACTTC; CDR3: CARTGTGGHEQYF
J: TRBJ2-2; D: NA; size: NA; V: TRBV7-9; DNA: TGTGCCAGCAGACCCCCTGGGGGGGCAAACACCGGGGAGCTGTTTTTT; CDR3: CASRPPGGANTGELFF
J: TRBJ2-5; D: TRBD2; size: NA; V: TRBV28; DNA: TGTGCCAGCAGTGAAGATGGACTAGCGGGGCGGCAGGAGACCCAGTACTTC; CDR3: CASSEDGLAGRQETQYF
J: TRBJ2-1; D: NA; size: NA; V: TRBV2; DNA: TGTGCCAGCAGTGTCCTCCGAGACAATGAGCAGTTCTTC; CDR3: CASSVLRDNEQFF
J: TRBJ1-3; D: NA; size: NA; V: TRBV2; DNA: TGTGCCAGCAGTGGACTCCTCCAGGGAAACACCATATATTTT; CDR3: CASSGLLQGNTIYF
J: TRBJ2-3; D: TRBD2; size: NA; V: TRBV27; DNA: TGTGCCAGCAGTTTATCTGGCGGGGGGGCCTGGGATACGCAGTATTTT; CDR3: CASSLSGGGAWDTQYF
J: TRBJ1-2; D: TRBD1; size: NA; V: TRBV18; DNA: TGTGCCAGCTCACCCCTGGACAGGGTGGACTATGGCTACACCTTC; CDR3: CASSPLDRVDYGYTF
J: TRBJ1-3; D: NA; size: few; V: TRBV30; DNA: TGTGCCTGGAGTGTACTGGGGGCAACCTCTGGAAACACCATATATTTT; CDR3: CAWSVLGATSGNTIYF
J: TRBJ1-5; D: NA; size: once; V: TRBV28; DNA: TGTGCCAGCAGTTTCTACAGGGCTGGTCAGCCCCAGCATTTT; CDR3: CASSFYRAGQPQHF
J: TRBJ2-7; D: TRBD2; size: NA; V: TRBV5-1; DNA: TGCGCCAGCAGCTTTCATCTCCTGTCTGCGGGGGGTGACGAGCAGTACTTC; CDR3: CASSFHLLSAGGDEQYF
J: TRBJ2-3; D: TRBD2; size: NA; V: TRBV6-5; DNA: TGTGCCACCCTGGGGGGGGACACAGATACGCAGTATTTT; CDR3: CATLGGDTDTQYF